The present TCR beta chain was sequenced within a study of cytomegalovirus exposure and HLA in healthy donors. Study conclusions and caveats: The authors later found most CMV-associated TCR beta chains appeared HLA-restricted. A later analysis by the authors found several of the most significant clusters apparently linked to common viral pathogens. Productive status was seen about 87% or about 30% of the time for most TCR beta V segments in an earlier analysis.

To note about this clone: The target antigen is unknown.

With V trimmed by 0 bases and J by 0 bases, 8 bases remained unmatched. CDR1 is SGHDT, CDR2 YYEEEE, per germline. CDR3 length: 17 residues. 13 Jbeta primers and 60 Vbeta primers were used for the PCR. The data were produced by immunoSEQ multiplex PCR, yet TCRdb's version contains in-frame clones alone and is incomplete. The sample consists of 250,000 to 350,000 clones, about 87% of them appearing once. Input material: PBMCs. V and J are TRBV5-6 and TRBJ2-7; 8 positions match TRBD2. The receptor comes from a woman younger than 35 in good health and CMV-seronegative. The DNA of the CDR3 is TGTGCCAGCAGCTTGGCCAGCGGGGGATATTTCTCCTACGAGCAGTACTTC. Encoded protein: CASSLASGGYFSYEQYF. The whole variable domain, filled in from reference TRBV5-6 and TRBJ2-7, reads DAGVTQSPTHLIKTRGQQVTLRCSPKSGHDTVSWYQQALGQGPQFIFQYYEEEERQRGNFPDRFSGHQFPNYSSELNVNALLLGDSALYLCASSLASGGYFSYEQYFGPGTRLTVT.